This T cell receptor beta chain was recorded in a study of blood T cells in healthy people across ages. General study findings and limits: There were more naive CD4+ cells and higher diversity in long-lived donors than in aged donors.

Regarding this clonotype: Its target is not known.

The amount of total RNA extracted per sample was at least 5 micrograms. Germline assignment: CDR1 MDHEN and CDR2 SYDVKM. The CDR3 covers 14 residues. The use of a sample-barcoded 5' primer and a J-beta primer mix characterized a second PCR of about 7 to 12 cycles. Each cDNA molecule was tagged by a template-switch adaptor with 12 random nucleotides. TCRdb fed the 5' RACE reads into MiXCR, producing one record per CDR3 protein. This sample carries roughly 800,000 distinct CDR3 sequences, roughly 50% of them seen once, and the ten largest clones take 22%. The specimen sequenced was blood. The V call is TRBV28, the J call TRBJ2-5, with D possibly TRBD1 on 6 matching bases. The DNA matches TRBJ2-7 better at its end, which makes the J call doubtful. The TCR was taken from a man under 40 in good health. Written as DNA, the CDR3 is TGTGCCAGCAGTTTATGGCCCAGGGGTGGCGAGCAGTACTTC. Translation: CASSLWPRGGEQYF.